These 21 T cell receptor beta chains share one sample of origin, sequenced in a study of CD8+ T cells in alopecia areata. Reverse transcribed after extraction, RNA yielded cDNA as the sequencing template. The table came from immunoSEQ multiplex PCR; TCRdb's copy has only in-frame clones and leaves some out. The specimen has some 110,000 clones, none found just once. The sequenced sample consisted of lesional skin. These receptors were collected from a C3H/HeJ mouse with alopecia areata. These mice share the MHC haplotype H2-k.

On this clone: Here the gene names and germline are mouse. The covered CDR3 bases are TGCACCTGCAGTGACAGGGACAGGGGACAAGAC. Translation gives CTCSDRDRGQD. The full CDR3 sequence reads CTCSDRDRGQDTQYF. The V gene is TRBV1, the J gene TRBJ2-5; 10 nucleotides match TRBD1. The read ends 4 residues early relative to the CDR3; the germline J gene fills the gap. This CDR3 has 15 amino acids. With 4 bases clipped from V and 3 bases from J, the junction kept 4 bases outside the gene matches. CDR1 is NSQYPW, CDR2 LRSPGD, per germline (reference sequence).

This clone was picked up a small number of times. Mouse germline and gene names are used. With the read ending 4 residues before the CDR3 end, the germline J gene is used to fill in that end. This chain uses TRBV13-1 with TRBJ1-4; TRBD1 matches at 12 bases. Germline V gives CDR1 NSHNY, CDR2 SYGAGN. CDR3 length equals 15 residues. The CDR3 bases that were read are TGTGCCAGCAGTGTCCGGGACAGGGGGCTCGAA. This encodes CASSVRDRGLE. The CDR3 in full is CASSVRDRGLERLFF.

With regard to this clone: The genes and germline here are from mouse. The observed sequence ends 4 residues before the CDR3 terminus, with the missing tail filled in from the germline J gene. The rearrangement joins TRBV31 to TRBJ2-1, with 9 nucleotides matching TRBD1. Germline CDR1 GKSSPN, CDR2 SITVG. This CDR3 region has 13 residues. The sequenced part of the CDR3 DNA is TGTGCCTGGAGTCTAGGGACAGGGGCT. Its translation is CAWSLGTGA. The full CDR3 sequence reads CAWSLGTGAEQFF.

In its sample, this clone was seen a few times. Mouse gene names and germline throughout. The sequence runs out 4 residues before the end of the CDR3; the remainder is reconstructed from the germline J gene. The gene calls are TRBV13-3 and TRBJ2-2; 8 bases map to TRBD2. The CDR3 contains 17 residues. J lost 2 bases, V lost 1 base, and 7 bases had no gene match. Germline V lookup: CDR1 NNHDY, CDR2 SYVADS. The CDR3 region is CASSDRGGGANTGQLYF. The CDR3 DNA, read in part, is TGTGCCAGCAGTGATAGAGGGGGGGGCGCGAACACCGGG.

The table lists this clone with many counts. Any gene name here is a mouse gene name. The CDR3 is cut off 4 residues early in the read; its end comes from the germline J gene. The chain recombines TRBV13-3 with TRBJ1-1; D unresolved. The V gene lost 2 bases and the J gene lost 0 bases, with 11 bases spanning the gap. This CDR3 has 15 amino acids. Germline V gene data show CDR1 as NNHDY and CDR2 as SYVADS. The sequenced part of the CDR3 DNA is TGTGCCAGCAGTGAAGAAGACAATGCAAACACA. This codes for CASSEEDNANT. The full CDR3 is CASSEEDNANTEVFF.

About this clone itself: All gene names here are mouse names. With the read ending 4 residues before the CDR3 end, the germline J gene is used to fill in that end. V gene TRBV13-3 combines with J gene TRBJ2-1; D might be TRBD2 (7 bases). The V gene lost 4 bases and the J gene lost 4 bases, with 12 bases spanning the gap. Per germline, CDR1 NNHDY and CDR2 SYVADS. The CDR3 runs to 14 residues. The CDR3 bases that were read are TGTGCCAGCAGTATGGGGGGCTCTTATGCT. Encoded protein: CASSMGGSYA. The entire CDR3 sequence reads CASSMGGSYAEQFF.

This clone was recorded a few times. Gene names and germline refer to mouse. With the read ending 4 residues before the CDR3 end, the germline J gene is used to fill in that end. The chain links TRBV19 to TRBJ2-5; 9 positions agree with TRBD1. The CDR3 contains 15 residues. Germline-derived CDR1 and CDR2 are FNHDT and SITEND (reference sequence). The CDR3 loop is CASSLRDRAGDTQYF. The sequenced part of the CDR3 DNA is TGTGCCAGCAGCCTTCGGGACAGGGCGGGAGAC.

As regards this clone: The gene symbols are mouse symbols. The CDR3 end is not reached by the read, which stops 4 residues before it; the germline J gene fills it in. The J gene is TRBJ2-7, the V gene TRBV13-3; D perhaps matches TRBD2 (6 bases). Germline V lookup: CDR1 NNHDY, CDR2 SYVADS. The CDR3 length is 13 residues. The CDR3 sequence: CASSENWAYEQYF. The part of the CDR3 DNA that was read is TGTGCCAGCAGTGAAAACTGGGCGTAT.

This clone was counted between two and nine times. Here the gene names and germline are mouse. The sequence runs out 4 residues before the end of the CDR3; the remainder is reconstructed from the germline J gene. The sample carries other DNA sequences with the same CDR3. V and J are TRBV1 and TRBJ2-1; 8 bases align to TRBD1. Trimming at V came to 7 bases and at J to 1 base, leaving 3 bases not matched to a gene. CDR1 is NSQYPW and CDR2 is LRSPGD in the germline V gene (reference sequence). The CDR3 is made up of 14 amino acids. Incomplete CDR3 DNA: TGCACCTGCACAAGACAGGGGAACTATGCT. Protein: CTCTRQGNYA. The whole CDR3 is CTCTRQGNYAEQFF.

This clone came up a few times. These gene names are mouse names. The missing CDR3 end, 4 residues past where the read stops, is filled in from the germline J gene. The rearrangement links TRBV5 to TRBJ1-1; 11 bases line up with TRBD1. CDR1 and CDR2 from the germline V gene are LGHNA and YNLKQL (reference sequence). CDR3 size: 15 residues. The sequenced CDR3 bases are TGTGCCAGCAGCCAAGATTGGGGACAGGGGGCA. Protein product: CASSQDWGQGA. The entire CDR3 protein reads CASSQDWGQGAEVFF.

There are many counts of this clone. Germline and genes: mouse. The read ends 4 residues shy of where the CDR3 ends; the end is completed using the germline J gene. The chain carries TRBV13-3 and TRBJ2-5, with 10 bases fitting TRBD2. V gave up 4 bases and J gave up 1 base; unmatched junction bases: 3. Germline CDR1 NNHDY, CDR2 SYVADS. The CDR3 covers 15 residues. CDR3 DNA, as far as it was read: TGTGCCAGCAGTACTGACTGGGGGGACCAAGAC. This encodes CASSTDWGDQD. The complete CDR3 reads CASSTDWGDQDTQYF.

This clone was found many times. Gene names and germline refer to mouse. With the read ending 4 residues before the CDR3 end, the germline J gene is used to fill in that end. V and J are TRBV13-1 and TRBJ2-7; 10 nucleotides align to TRBD2. In germline, CDR1 is NSHNY, CDR2 SYGAGN. CDR3 length: 14 residues. This CDR3 reads CASSDLGGRDEQYF. The CDR3 DNA, read in part, is TGTGCCAGCAGTGATCTGGGGGGGCGCGAT.

This clone was seen only a few times. Genes here carry mouse names. The read halts 4 residues ahead of the CDR3 end, with the missing end drawn from the germline J gene. The V and J genes are TRBV19 and TRBJ2-5; TRBD2 aligns across 11 bases. The CDR3 is 16 amino acids. V dropped 5 bases and J dropped 0; count of bases not matched to a gene: 5. Germline values: CDR1 FNHDT, CDR2 SITEND (reference sequence). The DNA read from the CDR3 is TGTGCCAGCAGGCGGGACTGGGGGAATAACCAAGAC. Translating it yields CASRRDWGNNQD. The CDR3, in full, reads CASRRDWGNNQDTQYF.

This clone was counted between two and nine times. The germline and genes are mouse ones. The CDR3 end lies 4 residues beyond the end of the read and is filled in from the germline J gene. This chain links TRBV13-3 with TRBJ2-2, with 7 bases fitting TRBD1. In germline, CDR1 is NNHDY, CDR2 SYVADS. CDR3 length: 13 residues. J gave up 4 bases and V 5 bases, and 2 bases lay outside the gene matches. CDR3 loop: CASSGDSTGQLYF. CDR3 DNA, as far as it was read: TGTGCCAGCAGCGGGGACAGCACCGGG.

About this clone itself: Germline and genes here are mouse. From the germline J gene comes the end of the CDR3, since the read stops 4 residues before it. The V gene is TRBV19, the J gene TRBJ2-7; TRBD2 might be the D (6 bases). This CDR3 has 13 residues. V was pared by 1 base and J by 3 bases, with 8 bases between. CDR1 and CDR2 (germline): FNHDT, SITEND (reference sequence). The CDR3 protein is CASSIRLVYEQYF. CDR3 bases read: TGTGCCAGCAGTATACGACTGGTCTAT.

This clone is large within its sample. The gene symbols are mouse symbols. The CDR3 goes on 4 residues after the read ends, and that part is filled in from the germline J gene. The chain carries TRBV1 and TRBJ2-2; tentatively, D is TRBD1 (6 bases). The CDR3 consists of 15 residues. Germline loops: CDR1 NSQYPW, CDR2 LRSPGD (reference sequence). Trimming shortened V by 1 base and J by 3 bases, and 9 bases separated the two germline ends. The sequenced CDR3 bases are TGCACCTGCAGTGCAGTCAGGGGAGACACCGGG. Translated: CTCSAVRGDTG. The full CDR3 sequence reads CTCSAVRGDTGQLYF. Combining the CDR3 with reference TRBV1 and TRBJ2-2 gives the whole variable domain VTLLEQNPRWRLVPRGQAVNLRCILKNSQYPWMSWYQQDLQKQLQWLFTLRSPGDKEVKSLPGADYLATRVTDTELRLQVANMSQGRTLYCTCSAVRGDTGQLYFGEGSKLTVL.

Details on this clone: Each gene name is a mouse one. The read falls 4 residues short of the CDR3 end, and the missing part is taken from the germline J gene. The chain is built from TRBV31 and TRBJ1-2; D is perhaps TRBD1 (6 bases). CDR3 length: 14 amino acids. Trimming took 0 bases from V and 2 from J, leaving 10 bases between them. The germline V gene encodes CDR1 GKSSPN and CDR2 SITVG. Here the CDR3 reads CAWSLTDSNSDYTF. Partial CDR3 DNA: TGTGCCTGGAGTCTAACGGACAGTAACTCC. Supplemented by reference TRBV31 and TRBJ1-2, the full variable domain reads AQTIHQWPVAEIKAVGSPLSLGCTIKGKSSPNLYWYWQATGGTLQQLFYSITVGQVESVVQLNLSASRPKDDQFILSTEKLLLSHSGFYLCAWSLTDSNSDYTFGSGTRLLVI.

Comment on this clone: Gene names denote mouse genes. The CDR3 extends 4 residues past the end of the read, so its final part is completed from the germline J gene. The chain combines TRBV13-3 with TRBJ1-4, with 9 bases aligning to TRBD1. The CDR3 is made up of 15 amino acids. V trimming: 3 bases; J trimming: 6 bases; junction bases outside the gene matches: 6. The germline gives CDR1 NNHDY, CDR2 SYVADS. CDR3 DNA (partial): TGTGCCAGCAGTGGACCGGGACAGGGATACGAA. Protein product: CASSGPGQGYE. The full CDR3 protein reads CASSGPGQGYERLFF.

For this clone: Gene names refer to mouse genes. The CDR3 end lies 4 residues beyond the end of the read and is filled in from the germline J gene. V gene TRBV13-2 combines with J gene TRBJ2-5; 10 nucleotides align to TRBD2. The CDR3 covers 15 residues. Germline V gene sequence: CDR1 NNHNN, CDR2 SYGAGS (reference sequence). J was trimmed by 1 base and V by 5 bases; bases with no gene match: 4. The CDR3 bases that were read are TGTGCCAGCGGCCGACTGGGGGGAGACCAAGAC. Protein product: CASGRLGGDQD. The full CDR3 protein reads CASGRLGGDQDTQYF.

Concerning this clone itself: Genes and germline come from the mouse. The read halts 4 residues ahead of the CDR3 end, with the missing end drawn from the germline J gene. The rearrangement uses TRBV13-3 and TRBJ1-1; 8 bases align to TRBD1. The CDR3 is 15 residues long. Germline trimming cut 2 bases from V and 1 base from J; bases unmatched to any gene: 4. The germline V gene has CDR1 NNHDY and CDR2 SYVADS. The sequenced part of the CDR3 DNA is TGTGCCAGCAGTGAATGGACAGGGAAAAACACA. Its protein product is CASSEWTGKNT. The full CDR3 reads CASSEWTGKNTEVFF.

This clone was seen ten or more times. Gene names denote mouse genes. Coverage ceases 4 residues before the CDR3 finishes, and the germline J gene fills in the end. The chain recombines TRBV13-3 with TRBJ2-3, with unresolved D. Germline V gene lookup returns CDR1 NNHDY and CDR2 SYVADS. Trimming removed 4 bases from V and 0 bases from J, with 6 bases in between. This CDR3 comprises 13 residues. The CDR3: CASSSNSAETLYF. CDR3 DNA (partial): TGTGCCAGCAGTAGTAATAGTGCAGAA.